This T cell receptor beta chain was sequenced during a study of T cells expressing NK-cell markers. The CDR3 runs to 15 residues. Germline V lookup: CDR1 MNHEY, CDR2 SVGAGI. TCRdb reprocessed the 5' RACE reads; each CDR3 protein has one entry and no DNA is given. This sample's clone table lists 150,000 or so distinct CDR3 sequences. The rearrangement links TRBV6-5 to TRBJ2-1; TCRdb picks TRBD1, but there is no DNA to check that call. This TCR derives from a woman aged 45-65 years in good health. Material: blood T cells: a sorted CD56 or NKG2C T cell subset, CD4+ or CD8+ T cells, or bulk PBMC T cells (not recorded which). This CDR3 reads CASSQGQGPYNEQFF.